The 7 T cell receptor beta chains in this list originate from one sample, sequenced in a study of control samples from healthy donors and cancer patients. Some clones are missing from TCRdb's copy, which holds only in-frame ones; the method was immunoSEQ multiplex PCR. The sample lists roughly 130,000 clones; around 94% were seen once. Specimen: PBMCs. The receptors derive from a man in his fifties or sixties with colorectal cancer.

The V call is TRBV30, the J call TRBJ1-1; perhaps TRBD1 as D (6 bases). This CDR3 spans 14 amino acids. Trimming left V 5 bases short and J 3 bases short, with 16 bases between. Germline CDR1 is GTSNPN and CDR2 is SVGIG (reference sequence). The CDR3 here is CAWGTGLVDTEAFF. The CDR3 nucleotides read TGTGCCTGGGGAACAGGGTTGGTCGACACTGAAGCTTTCTTT.

This rearrangement joins TRBV30 to TRBJ1-1; 8 bases fit TRBD1. J lost 5 bases, V lost 0 bases, and 11 bases had no gene match. Germline loops: CDR1 GTSNPN, CDR2 SVGIG (reference sequence). This CDR3 region has 16 residues. The CDR3: CAWSVGTGIRRTEAFF. The CDR3 DNA is TGTGCCTGGAGTGTTGGGACAGGTATTAGGAGAACTGAAGCTTTCTTT.

In regard to this clone: The same CDR3 can be traced to other DNA sequences in this sample. The rearrangement uses TRBV7-2 and TRBJ2-1, with TRBD1 matching over 7 bases. The CDR3 is made up of 15 amino acids. V lost 1 base to trimming and J lost 1 base; unmatched junction nucleotides: 1. Germline CDR1 reads SGHTA; CDR2 reads FQGNSA. The CDR3 DNA sequence: TGTGCCAGCAGCTTAGGACAGGGTTCCTACAATGAGCAGTTCTTC. It translates to CASSLGQGSYNEQFF.

Only a few counts were recorded for this clone. CDR3 region: CASSPTDRGRQPQHF. In DNA, the CDR3 is TGTGCCAGCAGTCCAACCGACAGGGGCCGTCAGCCCCAGCATTTT. V is TRBV7-8 and J is TRBJ1-5, with 8 bases lining up with TRBD1. CDR3 length: 15 amino acids. Losses at the gene ends were 6 bases for V and 6 bases for J; bases not matched to a gene: 10. CDR1 and CDR2 (germline): SGHVS, FQNEAQ.

This clone was recorded only once. The gene calls are TRBV21-1 and TRBJ1-6. TRBV21-1 is a pseudogene. The CDR3 contains 18 residues. The CDR3 DNA reads as TGTGCCAGCAGCAAAGAGGCGGGGATAGGTAACTATAATTCACCCCTCCACTTT. Its protein product is CASSKEAGIGNYNSPLHF.

The chain recombines TRBV24-1 with TRBJ2-2, with 9 bases aligning to TRBD1. The trim removed 2 bases at V and 7 bases at J, leaving 16 bases unmatched. CDR1 KGHDR and CDR2 SFDVKD come from the germline V gene. This CDR3 is 19 amino acids long. The CDR3 loop is CATSDSLLRGTGKVGELFF. In nucleotides, the CDR3 is TGTGCCACCAGTGATTCACTTTTGCGGGGGACAGGGAAGGTCGGGGAGCTGTTTTTT.

This chain uses TRBV5-6 with TRBJ1-4, with D perhaps TRBD1 (5 bases). This CDR3 region has 16 residues. The germline V gene has CDR1 SGHDT and CDR2 YYEEEE. V lost 4 bases and J lost 0, with 13 bases in between. The CDR3 loop is CASSGGFRTTNEKLFF. DNA of the CDR3: TGTGCCAGCAGCGGGGGGTTCAGAACAACTAATGAAAAACTGTTTTTT.